Following are 29 T cell receptor beta chains from one sample sequenced in a study of T cells after yellow fever vaccination. TCRdb called the 5' RACE reads again in MiXCR, with one record for every CDR3 protein. The sample lists some 560,000 distinct CDR3 sequences; around 17% were seen once. Sequences were derived from PBMCs, sampled around 5 days after the first yellow fever vaccination. These receptors were taken from a man aged 18 to 29 who received the YFV17D yellow fever vaccine.

This clonotype was seen a handful of times. This chain's CDR3 is CASGTRTGSTDTQYF. The CDR3 bases are TGTGCCAGCGGAACCAGGACAGGGAGCACAGATACGCAGTATTTT. The chain combines TRBV4-2 with TRBJ2-3; 8 bases agree with TRBD1. The V gene's germline CDR1 is LGHNA and CDR2 YNFKEQ. V shed 8 bases, J shed 0 bases, and the junction held 7 bases outside the gene matches. This CDR3 region has 15 residues.

This clonotype was seen a few times. This chain joins TRBV27 and TRBJ1-4, with TRBD1 as a possible D gene (6 bases). The CDR3 consists of 16 residues. CDR1 and CDR2 from the germline V gene are MNHEY and SMNVEV (reference sequence). V was shortened by 2 bases and J by 2 bases, with 12 bases between the two germline ends. The CDR3 sequence is CASSLRGQSTNEKLFF. DNA for the CDR3: TGTGCCAGCAGTTTACGGGGGCAGAGTACTAATGAAAAACTGTTTTTT.

This clonotype was seen at least ten times. The chain carries TRBV5-6 and TRBJ2-3; D gene unclear. The CDR3 runs to 16 residues. From germline, CDR1 is SGHDT and CDR2 YYEEEE. V dropped 4 bases and J dropped 2 bases, with 17 bases sitting between them. CDR3 amino acids: CASSEKEGWATDTQYF. In DNA form, the CDR3 reads TGTGCCAGCAGCGAGAAAGAAGGTTGGGCCACAGATACGCAGTATTTT.

This chain connects TRBV5-1 to TRBJ2-3; the match to TRBD2 covers 10 bases. V shed 4 bases, J shed 2 bases, and the junction held 7 bases outside the gene matches. Germline CDR1 reads SGHRS; CDR2 reads YFSETQ. This CDR3 has 16 amino acids. Here the CDR3 DNA reads TGCGCCAGCAGCCTCCGGACTAGCGGAACCACAGATACGCAGTATTTT. It encodes CASSLRTSGTTDTQYF.

The chain combines TRBV23-1 with TRBJ2-7, with D unresolved. TRBV23-1 is an ORF for which the function is uncertain. V shed 7 bases and J shed 2 bases, with 6 bases lying between them. This CDR3 region has 11 residues. The CDR3 DNA reads as TGCGCCAGCACCTTTACCTACGAGCAGTACTTC. This codes for CASTFTYEQYF.

The chain combines TRBV11-2 with TRBJ2-5; D unresolved. Trimming took 6 bases from V and 0 from J, leaving 14 bases between them. CDR1 is SGHAT, CDR2 FQNNGV, per germline. The CDR3 runs to 15 residues. CDR3 residues: CASSSRPLYQETQYF. The CDR3 nucleotides are TGTGCCAGCAGTTCCAGGCCGCTATACCAAGAGACCCAGTACTTC.

V gene TRBV12-5 combines with J gene TRBJ1-2; D perhaps matches TRBD1 (5 bases). Between the trimmed V and J ends, which lost 6 bases and 1 base, there was a span of 12 bases. The CDR3 has 14 residues. Germline CDR1 LGHNT, CDR2 FRNRAP. The CDR3 bases are TGTGCTAGTGGGGGGACCGAAAGTAACTATGGCTACACCTTC. It encodes CASGGTESNYGYTF.

This chain connects TRBV28 to TRBJ2-5, with a tentative D call TRBD1 (6 bases). The V gene lost 2 bases and the J gene lost 2 bases, with 15 bases spanning the gap. CDR1 and CDR2 (germline): MDHEN, SYDVKM. CDR3 length: 16 residues. The CDR3 coding sequence is TGTGCCAGCAGTTTAGGCTCCGGGACACTTCAAGAGACCCAGTACTTC. Translating it yields CASSLGSGTLQETQYF.

The table lists this clonotype with a few counts. CDR3 sequence (DNA): TGTGCCAGCCCGCCCCGGGGGGCCTCCTTGTGGAATGAGCAGTTCTTC. This sequence encodes CASPPRGASLWNEQFF. The chain is built from TRBV28 and TRBJ2-1, with a possible D match to TRBD2 (7 bases). Germline CDR1 is MDHEN and CDR2 is SYDVKM. Trimming shortened V by 8 bases and J by 7 bases, and 24 bases separated the two germline ends. CDR3 length equals 16 residues. The entire variable domain, with the rest obtained from reference TRBV28 and TRBJ2-1, is as follows: DVKVTQSSRYLVKRTGEKVFLECVQDMDHENMFWYRQDPGLGLRLIYFSYDVKMKEKGDIPEGYSVSREKKERFSLILESASTNQTSMYLCASPPRGASLWNEQFFGPGTRLTVL.

This clonotype was observed a handful of times. The chain recombines TRBV7-9 with TRBJ1-4; no clear D. This CDR3 comprises 14 residues. V lost 3 bases and J 6 bases, leaving 11 bases between the germline ends. Germline CDR1 reads SEHNR; CDR2 reads FQNEAQ (reference sequence). CDR3 region: CASSFGVMDEKLFF. CDR3 nucleotides: TGTGCCAGCAGCTTCGGAGTGATGGATGAAAAACTGTTTTTT.

This clonotype was seen a handful of times. V and J are TRBV13 and TRBJ1-6; TRBD1 is a possible D gene (6 bases). In germline, CDR1 is PRHDT, CDR2 FYEKMQ (reference sequence). With 2 bases removed from V and 8 bases from J, the gap between germline ends came to 13 bases. CDR3 length: 15 amino acids. The DNA for the CDR3 is TGTGCCAGCAGCTTACAAACAGGGCCTTATTCACCCCTCCACTTT. Amino acid sequence: CASSLQTGPYSPLHF. The variable domain in full, completed from reference TRBV13 and TRBJ1-6, reads AAGVIQSPRHLIKEKRETATLKCYPIPRHDTVYWYQQGPGQDPQFLISFYEKMQSDKGSIPDRFSAQQFSDYHSELNMSSLELGDSALYFCASSLQTGPYSPLHFGNGTRLTVT.

This rearrangement joins TRBV30 to TRBJ1-4, with D maybe TRBD1 (6 bases). CDR3 size: 12 residues. Germline-derived CDR1 and CDR2 are GTSNPN and SVGIG (reference sequence). The V end lost 0 bases, the J end lost 8 bases, and 7 bases lay between the germline ends. Written as DNA, the CDR3 is TGTGCCTGGAGTGTACAGGGCGAAAAACTGTTTTTT. This encodes CAWSVQGEKLFF.

In this sample, this clonotype turned up a few times. V usage is TRBV6-1 and J usage is TRBJ1-5; 7 bases fit TRBD1. Germline loops: CDR1 MNHNS, CDR2 SASEGT. V shed 7 bases and J 0 bases; nucleotides not matched to a gene: 3. This CDR3 comprises 14 residues. The CDR3 nucleotides read TGTGCCAGCAATCCAGGGGGTAGCAATCAGCCCCAGCATTTT. It translates to CASNPGGSNQPQHF.

The rearrangement joins TRBV27 to TRBJ2-7; D is unresolved. Germline CDR1 reads MNHEY; CDR2 reads SMNVEV (reference sequence). Between the trimmed V and J ends, which lost 0 bases and 6 bases, there was a span of 9 bases. The CDR3 runs to 13 residues. CDR3 nucleotide sequence: TGTGCCAGCAGTTTATCGACGGTTACCGAGCAGTACTTC. It yields the protein CASSLSTVTEQYF.

J is TRBJ2-5 and V is TRBV5-1; no clear D. Deletions cut 3 bases from V and 5 bases from J, with 17 bases between. Germline CDR1 SGHRS, CDR2 YFSETQ. The CDR3 is made up of 15 amino acids. The CDR3 nucleotides are TGCGCCAGCAGCTCCATGCCCGGGTCAAGGGAGACCCAGTACTTC. This gives the protein CASSSMPGSRETQYF.

This clonotype was detected only a few times. The V and J genes are TRBV6-1 and TRBJ2-7; possibly TRBD2 for D (6 bases). The V and J ends lost 4 bases and 0 bases respectively, with 13 bases between them. Per the germline V gene, CDR1 is MNHNS and CDR2 is SASEGT. The CDR3 loop spans 15 amino acids. CDR3 bases: TGTGCCAGCAGTGGCGGGGCACGGGGCTCCTACGAGCAGTACTTC. Amino acid sequence: CASSGGARGSYEQYF.

This clonotype occurred many times. The chain uses TRBV9 and TRBJ1-1; D gene uncertain. V was pared by 4 bases and J by 8 bases, with 24 bases between. The germline CDR1 and CDR2 sequences are SGDLS and YYNGEE. There are 16 residues in the CDR3. CDR3 bases: TGTGCCAGCAGCTCAGGAGTGGGGTATCGTCACGGCGAAGCTTTCTTT. Residues: CASSSGVGYRHGEAFF.

The CDR3 sequence: CATVTRGSGNTIYF. The CDR3 DNA follows: TGTGCCACCGTAACGAGGGGCTCTGGAAACACCATATATTTT. The rearrangement joins TRBV10-3 to TRBJ1-3; TRBD1 is a possible D gene (5 bases). There are 14 residues in the CDR3. V was cut by 10 bases and J by 0 bases, with 13 bases left in between. The germline gives CDR1 ENHRY, CDR2 SYGVKD.

The sample holds one count of this clonotype. This chain links TRBV2 with TRBJ2-1; perhaps TRBD2 as D (5 bases). Germline CDR1 is SNHLY and CDR2 is FYNNEI. This CDR3 region has 13 residues. V lost 0 bases to trimming and J lost 12 bases, with 12 bases between them. This CDR3 reads CASSEAVLSGQFF. The CDR3 DNA follows: TGTGCCAGCAGTGAAGCGGTATTAAGCGGGCAGTTCTTC. The entire variable domain, with the rest obtained from reference TRBV2 and TRBJ2-1, is as follows: EPEVTQTPSHQVTQMGQEVILRCVPISNHLYFYWYRQILGQKVEFLVSFYNNEISEKSEIFDDQFSVERPDGSNFTLKIRSTKLEDSAMYFCASSEAVLSGQFFGPGTRLTVL.

The chain couples TRBV7-9 to TRBJ1-4; D is possibly TRBD1 (5 bases). This CDR3 region has 15 residues. V was shortened by 1 base and J by 7 bases, with 13 bases between the two germline ends. Germline assignment: CDR1 SEHNR and CDR2 FQNEAQ (reference sequence). The CDR3: CASSLDGGILEKLFF. The CDR3 bases are TGTGCCAGCAGCTTAGACGGGGGAATTCTTGAAAAACTGTTTTTT. The whole variable domain, filled in from reference TRBV7-9 and TRBJ1-4, reads DTGVSQNPRHKITKRGQNVTFRCDPISEHNRLYWYRQTLGQGPEFLTYFQNEAQLEKSRLLSDRFSAERPKGSFSTLEIQRTEQGDSAMYLCASSLDGGILEKLFFGSGTQLSVL.

V gene TRBV4-3 combines with J gene TRBJ1-5; TRBD1 matches at 9 bases. The CDR3 is 15 residues long. CDR1 and CDR2 (germline): LGHNA, YSLEER. Unmatched junction bases numbered 3, after V lost 3 bases and J lost 3 bases. CDR3 sequence: CASSHRTGVNQPQHF. CDR3 nucleotide sequence: TGCGCCAGCAGCCACAGGACAGGGGTCAATCAGCCCCAGCATTTT.

The chain uses TRBV20-1 and TRBJ2-7, with D tentatively TRBD1 (6 bases). There are 12 residues in the CDR3. Germline V gives CDR1 DFQATT, CDR2 SNEGSKA (reference sequence). V lost 3 bases and J lost 3, with 9 bases in between. This CDR3 reads CSAREGGYEQYV. In nucleotides, the CDR3 is TGCAGTGCTAGGGAAGGGGGCTACGAGCAGTACGTC.

The chain's CDR3 is CASSFGGRRNEQFF. CDR3 DNA sequence: TGTGCCAGCAGCTTCGGAGGCAGAAGGAATGAGCAGTTCTTC. The rearrangement links TRBV7-2 to TRBJ2-1; D possibly corresponds to TRBD2 (5 bases). Trimming cost V 3 bases and J 7 bases, with 13 bases left between them. Germline V CDR1 and CDR2: SGHTA, FQGNSA. The CDR3 extends over 14 amino acids.

The J gene is TRBJ1-5, the V gene TRBV20-1, with D perhaps TRBD1 (6 bases). This CDR3 comprises 15 residues. Trimming left V 0 bases short and J 4 bases short, with 13 bases between. The germline gives CDR1 DFQATT, CDR2 SNEGSKA (reference sequence). The CDR3: CSARDRAGANQPQHF. The CDR3 coding sequence is TGCAGTGCTAGAGATAGGGCAGGGGCAAATCAGCCCCAGCATTTT.

This clonotype occurred many times. This chain connects TRBV10-2 to TRBJ2-3; no clear D. The CDR3 is 16 residues long. In germline, CDR1 is WSHSY, CDR2 SAAADI. Trimming left V 11 bases short and J 0 bases short, with 21 bases between. DNA for the CDR3: TGCGCCTCCCGGCGGCTGGCACCAGATAGCACAGATACGCAGTATTTT. Its translation: CASRRLAPDSTDTQYF.

This clonotype was detected ten times or more. This sequence joins TRBV4-1 and TRBJ2-1, with D perhaps TRBD2 (6 bases). In germline, CDR1 is MGHRA, CDR2 YSYEKL. The CDR3 runs to 16 residues. Trimming pared 3 bases from V and 8 bases from J, leaving 20 bases between. The CDR3 DNA reads TGCGCCAGCAGCCACCTACTTACTAGCAGAAGGGATGAGCAGTTCTTC. Translating gives CASSHLLTSRRDEQFF.

This clonotype was seen more than once but under ten times. This chain connects TRBV27 to TRBJ2-2, with D perhaps matching TRBD2 (5 bases). This CDR3 region has 16 residues. Germline loops: CDR1 MNHEY, CDR2 SMNVEV (reference sequence). The V end was cut by 6 bases, the J end by 5 bases, with 19 bases between. The CDR3 region is CASRPPGSTGTGELFF. The CDR3 nucleotides read TGTGCCAGCAGACCCCCGGGCTCGACGGGGACCGGGGAGCTGTTTTTT.

This chain joins TRBV7-2 and TRBJ1-4; 11 nucleotides line up with TRBD1. CDR1 is SGHTA, CDR2 FQGNSA, per germline. V dropped 6 bases and J dropped 3; count of bases not matched to a gene: 3. This CDR3 comprises 15 residues. The CDR3 sequence: CASRGQGAPNEKLFF. CDR3 nucleotide sequence: TGTGCCAGCAGAGGACAGGGGGCTCCTAATGAAAAACTGTTTTTT.

Only a few counts were recorded for this clonotype. The chain uses TRBV2 and TRBJ2-1; tentatively, D is TRBD1 or TRBD2 (7 bases each). Germline V gives CDR1 SNHLY, CDR2 FYNNEI. The CDR3 has 14 residues. Trimming took 7 bases from V and 5 from J, leaving 15 bases between them. The CDR3 DNA reads as TGTGCCAGCATCGGGGCAGGGGGGGACAATGAGCAGTTCTTC. This codes for CASIGAGGDNEQFF.